This T cell receptor beta chain was found in a study of vaccination effects on CD4 cells after COVID-19. The CDR3 is 16 residues long. V lost 5 bases and J 0 bases, leaving 14 bases between the germline ends. Germline V lookup: CDR1 SGHTA, CDR2 FQGTGA. Here immunoSEQ multiplex PCR was the method, and the copy in TCRdb shows in-frame clones only, minus some. Of around 45,000 clones detected, around 76% appear once; the ten largest clones hold approximately 11%. A word on this clone: Its matching antigen is unknown.

Viral peptide pool expansion of antigen-specific CD4+ T cells preceded sequencing in the ViraFEST assay. Culture proceeded for approximately 10 days, and CD4+ T cells were then isolated. Vaccinated recipients, who were negative for nucleocapsid antibodies, had no history of SARS-CoV-2 infection. This TCR came from a human donor who received a COVID-19 vaccine. This specimen was CD4+ T cells from PBMCs cultured with SARS-CoV-2 spike peptides, taken before COVID-19 vaccination. The chain couples TRBV7-3 to TRBJ1-3; no clear D gene. In DNA, the CDR3 is TGTGCCAGCAGCCTTGGCCCGGGCCCCTCTGGAAACACCATATATTTT. Protein product: CASSLGPGPSGNTIYF.